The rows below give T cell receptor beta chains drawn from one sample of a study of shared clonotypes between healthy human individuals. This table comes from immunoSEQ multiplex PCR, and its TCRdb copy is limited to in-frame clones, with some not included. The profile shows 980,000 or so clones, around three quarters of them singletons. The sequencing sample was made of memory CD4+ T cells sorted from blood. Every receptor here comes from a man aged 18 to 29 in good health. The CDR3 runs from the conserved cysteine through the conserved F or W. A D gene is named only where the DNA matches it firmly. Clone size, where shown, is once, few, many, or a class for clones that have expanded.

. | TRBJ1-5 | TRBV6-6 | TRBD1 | TGTGCCAGCAGAAGCGACGGACAGGGATGGCAGCCCCAGCATTTT | CASRSDGQGWQPQHF
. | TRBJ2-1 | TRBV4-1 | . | TGCGCCAGCAGCCAAGATATTCAGGGCAACAATGAGCAGTTCTTC | CASSQDIQGNNEQFF
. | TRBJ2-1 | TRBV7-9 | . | TGTGCCAGCAGCTTAGCCGGGGGCCTTTACAATGAGCAGTTCTTC | CASSLAGGLYNEQFF
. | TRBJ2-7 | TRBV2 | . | TGTGCCAGCAGTTTAGGGGGCTACGAGCAGTACTTC | CASSLGGYEQYF
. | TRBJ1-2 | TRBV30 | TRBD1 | TGTGCCTGGAGTAGCCAGGACAGGGGGCACTATGGCTACACCTTC | CAWSSQDRGHYGYTF
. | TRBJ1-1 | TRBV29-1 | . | TGCAGCTCTACCCATAACACTGAAGCTTTCTTT | CSSTHNTEAFF
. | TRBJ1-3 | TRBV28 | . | TGTGCCAGCAGTCCGTCTGGAAACACCATATATTTT | CASSPSGNTIYF
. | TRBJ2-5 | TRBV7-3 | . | TGTGCCAGCAGCTTAAATCCGGGGGAGACCCAGTACTTC | CASSLNPGETQYF
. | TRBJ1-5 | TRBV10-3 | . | TGTGCCATCAGTGAAGGCGGTGGGGGGAATCAGCCCCAGCATTTT | CAISEGGGGNQPQHF
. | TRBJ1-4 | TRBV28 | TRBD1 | TGTGCCAGCAGTCCGGCCACAGGGGTGTTTGAAAAACTGTTTTTT | CASSPATGVFEKLFF
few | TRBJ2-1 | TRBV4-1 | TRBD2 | TGCGCCAGCAGCCAAGTATTAGCGGGGGCAGGGGGTTCTTACAATGAGCAGTTCTTC | CASSQVLAGAGGSYNEQFF
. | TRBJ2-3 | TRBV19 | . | TGTGCCAGTAGTAATCTGTTCGGGGGCACAGATACGCAGTATTTT | CASSNLFGGTDTQYF
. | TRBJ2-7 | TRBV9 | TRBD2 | TGTGCCAGCAGCGCTATGGCTAGCGGACTCTACGAGCAGTACTTC | CASSAMASGLYEQYF
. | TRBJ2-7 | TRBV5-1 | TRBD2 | TGCGCCAGCTCGGAAGGGCTAGCGGGAGGGAAAAGGTACGAGCAGTACTTC | CASSEGLAGGKRYEQYF
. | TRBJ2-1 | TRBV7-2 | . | TGTGCCAGCAGAGGCAGTACCTACTACAATGAGCAGTTCTTC | CASRGSTYYNEQFF
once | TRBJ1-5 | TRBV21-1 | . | TGTGCCAGCAGCAAAAGAGTAGGGTCCTATAGCAATCAGCCCCAGCATTTT | CASSKRVGSYSNQPQHF
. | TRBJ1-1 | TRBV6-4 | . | TGTGCCAGCAGTGACTCATCAGCTAACACTGAAGCTTTCTTT | CASSDSSANTEAFF
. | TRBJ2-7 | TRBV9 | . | TGTGCCAGCAGCGTAACTCCCACCAGCGAGCAGTACTTC | CASSVTPTSEQYF
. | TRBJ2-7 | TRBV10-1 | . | TGCGCCAGCAGTGAGCCCGCGGAGTATATCTCCTACGAGCAGTACTTC | CASSEPAEYISYEQYF
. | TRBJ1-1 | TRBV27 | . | TGTGCCAGCTTGGAACCGCCGAACACTGAAGCTTTCTTT | CASLEPPNTEAFF
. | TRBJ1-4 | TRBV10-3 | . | TGTGCCATCAGTGAGTCCCTAAGGGAAAAACTGTTTTTT | CAISESLREKLFF
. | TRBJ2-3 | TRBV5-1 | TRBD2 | TGCGCCAGCAGCGGCGGGACTAGCGGGAGGGCCACAGATACGCAGTATTTT | CASSGGTSGRATDTQYF
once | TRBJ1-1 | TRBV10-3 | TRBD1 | TGTGCCACCCAGACAGGGGATAAAGCTTTCTTT | CATQTGDKAFF
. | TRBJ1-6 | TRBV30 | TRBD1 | TGTGCCTGGAGTCGTGGCAGGGGGCGGAATTCACCCCTCCACTTT | CAWSRGRGRNSPLHF
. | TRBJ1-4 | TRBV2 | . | TGTGCCAGCAGGTTTCGCCCGGCGGCTAATGAAAAACTGTTTTTT | CASRFRPAANEKLFF
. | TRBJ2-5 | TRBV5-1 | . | TGCGCCAGCAGCTTACAGGGAGATGGGACCCAGTACTTC | CASSLQGDGTQYF
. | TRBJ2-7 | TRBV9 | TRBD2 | TGTGCCAGCAGCGTAGCTACGGGGACTAGCGGGATGATTGAGCAGTACTTC | CASSVATGTSGMIEQYF
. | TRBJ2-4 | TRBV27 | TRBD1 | TGTGCCAGCAGTTGGGACAGGGTTGGAAACATTCAGTACTTC | CASSWDRVGNIQYF
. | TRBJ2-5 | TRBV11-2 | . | TGTGCCAGCAGCTTAGAAAGGGTAGAGACCCAGTACTTC | CASSLERVETQYF
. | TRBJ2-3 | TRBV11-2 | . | TGTGCCAGCAGCTCCCGATTAGATACGCAGTATTTT | CASSSRLDTQYF
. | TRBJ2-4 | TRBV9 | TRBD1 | TGTGCCAGCAGCGTAGTAGGGGACAGAGAAAACATTCAGTACTTC | CASSVVGDRENIQYF